These T cell receptor beta chains were read from a single sample in a study of cytomegalovirus exposure and HLA in healthy donors. Only in-frame clones appear in the TCRdb table, and some are missing; sequencing was by immunoSEQ multiplex PCR. The repertoire holds roughly 160,000 clones, with more than 70% as singletons. Sample: PBMCs. These receptors all stem from a middle-aged woman in good health and CMV-seropositive. The CDR3 runs from the conserved cysteine through the conserved F or W. A D gene is named only where the DNA matches it firmly. Only part of the rows carry a size: once, few, many, or a class if the clone is expanded.

TRBD1	TRBV7-9	TRBJ2-7	.	TGTGCCAGCAGCTTCTCCCGGGACAGCTACGAGCAGTACTTC	CASSFSRDSYEQYF
.	TRBV6-1	TRBJ1-4	once	TGTGCCAGCAGGGTCGTCGGGACTAATGAAAAACTGTTTTTT	CASRVVGTNEKLFF
TRBD2	TRBV4-2	TRBJ2-3	.	TGTGCCAGCAGCCATCCCGGGACTAGCGGGGGCGATACGCAGTATTTT	CASSHPGTSGGDTQYF
.	TRBV19	TRBJ2-4	few	TGTGCCAGTAGGCCGACAGGTGGCATTCAGTACTTC	CASRPTGGIQYF
TRBD1	TRBV28	TRBJ2-7	once	TGTGCCAGCAGTTTCAGAGGTGGGATGACAGGGTCCAGGGGGCAGTACTTC	CASSFRGGMTGSRGQYF
TRBD2	TRBV30	TRBJ2-7	.	TGTGCCTGGAGTCGACTAGCGGGAGCCTACGAGCAGTACTTC	CAWSRLAGAYEQYF
TRBD2	TRBV11-2	TRBJ2-2	few	TGTGCCAGCAGGCCCGGACTAGCGGGCGCCGGGGAGCTGTTTTTT	CASRPGLAGAGELFF
TRBD2	TRBV5-1	TRBJ2-7	.	TGCGCCAGCAGCTTATCGGGAGGACTAGCGGGAGGGCCTGCTGGGGAGCAGTACTTC	CASSLSGGLAGGPAGEQYF
.	TRBV11-2	TRBJ2-1	.	TGTGCCAGCAGCTTATTGCTGGGAGGCCGGGGAAATGAGCAGTTCTTC	CASSLLLGGRGNEQFF
.	TRBV5-4	TRBJ2-7	.	TGTGCCAGCAGCTTGGGAGGGAAAAGCTACGAGCAGTACTTC	CASSLGGKSYEQYF
.	TRBV7-7	TRBJ2-1	.	TGTGCTAGCAGCTTAGGTACCTCAAACTTCAATGAGCAGTTCTTC	CASSLGTSNFNEQFF
TRBD1	TRBV9	TRBJ2-7	.	TGTGCCAGCAGCCCAAATGTAGTGGGACAGGTAAAATACGAGCAGTACTTC	CASSPNVVGQVKYEQYF
.	TRBV7-6	TRBJ2-7	few	TGTGCCAGCAGCTCCAGACAGAGCTCCTACGAGCAGTACTTC	CASSSRQSSYEQYF
TRBD1	TRBV4-1	TRBJ2-2	.	TGCGCCAGCAGCCAGCCGGGACAGGGGTCCGGGGAGCTGTTTTTT	CASSQPGQGSGELFF
TRBD2	TRBV28	TRBJ2-1	few	TGTGCCAGCAGTCCCTTGGGAGGGTACAATGAGCAGTTCTTC	CASSPLGGYNEQFF
.	TRBV7-2	TRBJ2-6	.	TGTGCCAGCAACTTAGGTATTTCTGGGGCCAACGTCCTGACTTTC	CASNLGISGANVLTF
.	TRBV5-6	TRBJ2-7	.	TGTGCCAGCAGCTCCCGGGACACCTACTACGAGCAGTACTTC	CASSSRDTYYEQYF
.	TRBV19	TRBJ1-1	.	TGTGCCAGTAGTCGTAGCAAGAACACTGAAGCTTTCTTT	CASSRSKNTEAFF
.	TRBV4-1	TRBJ2-1	.	TGCGCCAGCAGGCGAAGTGGAGGGAATGAGCAGTTCTTC	CASRRSGGNEQFF
TRBD2	TRBV5-1	TRBJ2-3	.	TGCGCCAGCAGCGTACCTAGCGGGATTCAAGATACGCAGTATTTT	CASSVPSGIQDTQYF
TRBD2	TRBV11-1	TRBJ2-1	.	TGTGCCAGCAGCTTAAAACCCCCGGGACTAGGGTCGGATGAGCAGTTCTTC	CASSLKPPGLGSDEQFF
TRBD1	TRBV18	TRBJ1-2	.	TGTGCCAGCTCTCCTCCGGGACAGGGCTACGGCTACACCTTC	CASSPPGQGYGYTF
.	TRBV28	TRBJ1-1	few	TGTGCCACCGCGTCTCCTCGGGGGGCTTTCTTT	CATASPRGAFF
TRBD1	TRBV6-5	TRBJ1-1	.	TGTGCCAGCAATATGATTGGGACAGCTGAAGCTTTCTTT	CASNMIGTAEAFF
TRBD1	TRBV4-3	TRBJ1-1	.	TGCGCCAGCAGCCAAGAAGTGACAGGGGAGACTGAAGCTTTCTTT	CASSQEVTGETEAFF
TRBD2	TRBV5-1	TRBJ2-1	.	TGCGCCAGCAGCCAGGGAGGGTCCTACAATGAGCAGTTCTTC	CASSQGGSYNEQFF
TRBD1	TRBV27	TRBJ2-3	.	TGTGCCAGCAGTTCGCAGGGGGCGCGGGGCACAGATACGCAGTATTTT	CASSSQGARGTDTQYF
TRBD2	TRBV4-2	TRBJ2-7	.	TGTGCCAGCAGACTCGGGACTAGCGGGAATTACGAGCGGTACTTC	CASRLGTSGNYERYF
.	TRBV5-1	TRBJ1-1	.	TGCGCCAGCAGCCGACGGACGAGGGACACTGAAGCTTTCTTT	CASSRRTRDTEAFF
.	TRBV29-1	TRBJ1-1	.	TGCAGCGTGGTGGTGGGGCCTGAAGCTTTCTTT	CSVVVGPEAFF
.	TRBV27	TRBJ1-1	once	TGTGCCAGCAGTTCCGGACAGATACCCATGAACACTGAAGCTTTCTTT	CASSSGQIPMNTEAFF
.	TRBV7-2	TRBJ1-1	.	TGTGCCAGCAGCTTAGGGCAGGGTACTGAAGCTTTCTTT	CASSLGQGTEAFF
TRBD1	TRBV9	TRBJ2-1	.	TGTGCCAGCAGCTTCTCGGGACAGAGCTCCTACAATGAGCAGTTCTTC	CASSFSGQSSYNEQFF
TRBD2	TRBV19	TRBJ2-1	.	TGTGCCAGTAGTCGAGCGGGAGGGCCCCGGATCTACAATGAGCAGTTCTTC	CASSRAGGPRIYNEQFF
TRBD2	TRBV14	TRBJ2-7	.	TGTGCCAGCAGCCAAGAGGGAGTACTAGCGGGACACTACGAGCAGTACTTC	CASSQEGVLAGHYEQYF
.	TRBV28	TRBJ1-5	.	TGTGCCAGCAGTGCGCTCCCCTCTAGGCAGCCCCAGCATTTT	CASSALPSRQPQHF
.	TRBV10-2	TRBJ2-7	.	TGCGCCAGCACCTCGCGGGGCTCCTACGAGCAGTACTTC	CASTSRGSYEQYF
.	TRBV9	TRBJ2-4	once	TGTGCCAGCAGCGTCGACCCATCGACTAGTCGGGCAAACATTCAGTACTTC	CASSVDPSTSRANIQYF
.	TRBV4-2	TRBJ2-7	few	TGTGCCAGCAGCGCCGGGTACGGATCCTACGAGCAGTACTTC	CASSAGYGSYEQYF